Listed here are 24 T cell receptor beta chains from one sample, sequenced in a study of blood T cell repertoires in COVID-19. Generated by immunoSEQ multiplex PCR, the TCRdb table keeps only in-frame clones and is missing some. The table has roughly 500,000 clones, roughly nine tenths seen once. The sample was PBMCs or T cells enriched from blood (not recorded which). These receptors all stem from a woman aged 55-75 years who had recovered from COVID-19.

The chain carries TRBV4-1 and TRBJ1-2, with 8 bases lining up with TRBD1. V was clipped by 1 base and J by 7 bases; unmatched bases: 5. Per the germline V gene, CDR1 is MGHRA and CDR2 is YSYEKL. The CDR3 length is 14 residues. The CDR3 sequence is CASSQVWTGSGYTF. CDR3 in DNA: TGCGCCAGCAGCCAAGTGTGGACAGGGAGTGGCTACACCTTC.

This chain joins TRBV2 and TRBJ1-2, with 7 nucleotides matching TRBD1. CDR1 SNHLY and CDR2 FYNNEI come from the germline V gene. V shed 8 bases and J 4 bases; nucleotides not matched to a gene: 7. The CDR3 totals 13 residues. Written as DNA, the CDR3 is TGTGCCAGCCGGGGTGGGGACAGCTATGGCTACACCTTC. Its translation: CASRGGDSYGYTF.

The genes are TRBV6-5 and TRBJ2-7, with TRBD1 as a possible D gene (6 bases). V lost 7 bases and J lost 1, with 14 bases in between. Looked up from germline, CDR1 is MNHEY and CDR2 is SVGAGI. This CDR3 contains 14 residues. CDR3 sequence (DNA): TGTGCCAGCATGACAGGCATAGCATCCTACGAGCAGTACGTC. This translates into CASMTGIASYEQYV.

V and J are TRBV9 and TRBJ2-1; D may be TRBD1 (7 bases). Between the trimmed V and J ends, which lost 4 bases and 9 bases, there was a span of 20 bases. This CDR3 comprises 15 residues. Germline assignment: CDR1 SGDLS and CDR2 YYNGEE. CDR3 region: CASSLEGAQEGEQFF. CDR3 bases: TGTGCCAGCAGCCTCGAGGGGGCACAGGAGGGTGAGCAGTTCTTC.

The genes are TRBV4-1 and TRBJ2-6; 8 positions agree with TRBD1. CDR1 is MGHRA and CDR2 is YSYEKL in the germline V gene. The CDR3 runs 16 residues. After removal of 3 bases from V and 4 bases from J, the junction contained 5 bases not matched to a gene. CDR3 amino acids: CASSHRTGSGANVLTF. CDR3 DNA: TGCGCCAGCAGCCACCGGACAGGGTCCGGGGCCAACGTCCTGACTTTC.

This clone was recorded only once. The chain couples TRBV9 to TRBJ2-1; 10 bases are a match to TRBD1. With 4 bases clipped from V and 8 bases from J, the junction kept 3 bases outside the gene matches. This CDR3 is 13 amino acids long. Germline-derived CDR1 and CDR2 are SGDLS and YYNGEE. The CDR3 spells CASSPGTGDEQFF. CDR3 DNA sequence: TGTGCCAGCAGCCCGGGGACAGGGGATGAGCAGTTCTTC.

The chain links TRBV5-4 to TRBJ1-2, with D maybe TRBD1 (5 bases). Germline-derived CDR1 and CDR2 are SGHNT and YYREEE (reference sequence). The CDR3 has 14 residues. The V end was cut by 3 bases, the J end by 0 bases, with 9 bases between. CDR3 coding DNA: TGTGCCAGCAGCTCGGGACTTTCTAACTATGGCTACACCTTC. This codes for CASSSGLSNYGYTF. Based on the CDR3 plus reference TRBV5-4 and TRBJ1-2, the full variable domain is ETGVTQSPTHLIKTRGQQVTLRCSSQSGHNTVSWYQQALGQGPQFIFQYYREEENGRGNFPPRFSGLQFPNYSSELNVNALELDDSALYLCASSSGLSNYGYTFGSGTRLTVV.

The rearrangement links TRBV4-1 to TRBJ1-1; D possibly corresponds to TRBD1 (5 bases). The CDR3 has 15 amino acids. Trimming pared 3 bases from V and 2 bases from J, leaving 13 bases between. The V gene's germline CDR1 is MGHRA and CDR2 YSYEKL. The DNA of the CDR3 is TGCGCCAGCAGCCAGGAGCCACAGGTAAACACTGAAGCTTTCTTT. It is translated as CASSQEPQVNTEAFF.

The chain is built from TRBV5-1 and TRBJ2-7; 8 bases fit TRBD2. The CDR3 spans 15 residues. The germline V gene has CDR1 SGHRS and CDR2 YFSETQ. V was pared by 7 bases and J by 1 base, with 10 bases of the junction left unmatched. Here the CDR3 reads CASGPSGGLSYEQYF. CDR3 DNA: TGCGCCAGCGGCCCGAGCGGGGGTCTTTCCTACGAGCAGTACTTC.

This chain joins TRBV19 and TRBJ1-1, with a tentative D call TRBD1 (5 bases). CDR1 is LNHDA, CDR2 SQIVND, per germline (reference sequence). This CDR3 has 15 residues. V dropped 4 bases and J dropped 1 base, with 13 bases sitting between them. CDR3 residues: CASSRQIVGNTEAFF. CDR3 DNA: TGTGCCAGTAGTAGACAGATCGTGGGGAACACTGAAGCTTTCTTT.

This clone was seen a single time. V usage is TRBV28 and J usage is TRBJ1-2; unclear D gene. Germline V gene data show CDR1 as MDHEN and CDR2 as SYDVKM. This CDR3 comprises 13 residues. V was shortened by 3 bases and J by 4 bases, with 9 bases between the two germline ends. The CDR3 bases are TGTGCCAGCAGTTTGAGGGCGCTCTATGGCTACACCTTC. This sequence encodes CASSLRALYGYTF.

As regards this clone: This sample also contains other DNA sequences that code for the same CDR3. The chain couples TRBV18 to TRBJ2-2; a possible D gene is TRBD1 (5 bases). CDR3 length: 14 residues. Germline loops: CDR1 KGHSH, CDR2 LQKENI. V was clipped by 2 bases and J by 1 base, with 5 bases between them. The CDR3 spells CASSPGQNTGELFF. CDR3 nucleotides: TGTGCCAGCTCACCAGGACAGAACACCGGGGAGCTGTTTTTT.

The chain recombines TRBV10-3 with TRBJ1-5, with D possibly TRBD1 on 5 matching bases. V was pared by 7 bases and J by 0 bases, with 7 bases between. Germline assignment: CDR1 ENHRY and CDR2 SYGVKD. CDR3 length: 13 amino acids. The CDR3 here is CAIKGNSNQPQHF. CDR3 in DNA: TGTGCCATCAAGGGGAATAGCAATCAGCCCCAGCATTTT.

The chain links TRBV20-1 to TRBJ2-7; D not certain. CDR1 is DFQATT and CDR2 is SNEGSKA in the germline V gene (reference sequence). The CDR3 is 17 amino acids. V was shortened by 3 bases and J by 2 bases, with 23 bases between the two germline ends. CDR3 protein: CSASSPSQVGSAYEQYF. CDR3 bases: TGCAGTGCTAGTTCACCCTCCCAGGTAGGCTCGGCCTACGAGCAGTACTTC.

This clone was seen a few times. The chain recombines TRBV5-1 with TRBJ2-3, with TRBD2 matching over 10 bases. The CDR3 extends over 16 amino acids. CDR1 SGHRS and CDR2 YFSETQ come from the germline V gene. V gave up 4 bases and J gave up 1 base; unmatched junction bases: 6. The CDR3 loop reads CASSQGTSEGTDTQYF. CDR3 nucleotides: TGCGCCAGCAGCCAAGGGACTAGCGAAGGCACAGATACGCAGTATTTT.

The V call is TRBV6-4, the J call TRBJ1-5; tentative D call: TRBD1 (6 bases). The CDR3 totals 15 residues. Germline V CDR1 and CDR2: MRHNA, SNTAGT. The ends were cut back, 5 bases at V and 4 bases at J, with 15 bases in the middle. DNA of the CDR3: TGTGCCAGCAGTCCTTCGAGTACAGGGAATCAGCCCCAGCATTTT. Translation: CASSPSSTGNQPQHF.

DNA of the CDR3: TGTGCCAGCAGAAAGTTCGGGACAGGGTCCTACGAGCAGTACGTC. Protein sequence: CASRKFGTGSYEQYV. This sequence joins TRBV6-5 and TRBJ2-7, with 9 bases lining up with TRBD1. The trim removed 6 bases at V and 1 base at J, leaving 7 bases unmatched. The CDR3 contains 15 residues. Germline loops: CDR1 MNHEY, CDR2 SVGAGI.

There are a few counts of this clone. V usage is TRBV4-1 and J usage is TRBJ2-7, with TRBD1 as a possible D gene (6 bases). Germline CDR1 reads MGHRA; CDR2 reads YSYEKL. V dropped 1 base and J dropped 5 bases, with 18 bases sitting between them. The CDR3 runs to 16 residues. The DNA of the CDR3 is TGCGCCAGCAGCCAAGGAGATTGGCAGGGGTTCAACGAGCAGTACGTC. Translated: CASSQGDWQGFNEQYV.

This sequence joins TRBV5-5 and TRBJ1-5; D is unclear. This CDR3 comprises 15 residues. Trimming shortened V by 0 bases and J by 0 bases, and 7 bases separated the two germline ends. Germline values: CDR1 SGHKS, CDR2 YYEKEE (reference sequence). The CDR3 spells CASSLGDYSNQPQHF. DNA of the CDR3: TGTGCCAGCAGCTTGGGCGATTATAGCAATCAGCCCCAGCATTTT. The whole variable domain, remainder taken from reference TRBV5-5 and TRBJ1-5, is DAGVTQSPTHLIKTRGQQVTLRCSPISGHKSVSWYQQVLGQGPQFIFQYYEKEERGRGNFPDRFSARQFPNYSSELNVNALLLGDSALYLCASSLGDYSNQPQHFGDGTRLSIL.

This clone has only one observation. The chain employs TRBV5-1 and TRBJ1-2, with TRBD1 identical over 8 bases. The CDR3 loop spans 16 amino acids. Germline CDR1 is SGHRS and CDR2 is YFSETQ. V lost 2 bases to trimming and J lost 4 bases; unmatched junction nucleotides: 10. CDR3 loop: CASSLVSQGALYGYTF. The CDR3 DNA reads TGCGCCAGCAGCTTAGTTTCGCAGGGGGCCCTCTATGGCTACACCTTC.

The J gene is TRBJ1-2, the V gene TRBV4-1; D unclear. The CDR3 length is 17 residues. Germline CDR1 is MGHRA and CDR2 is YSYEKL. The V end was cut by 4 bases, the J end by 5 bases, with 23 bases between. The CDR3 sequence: CASSPTRFRVSGYGYTF. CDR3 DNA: TGCGCCAGCAGCCCGACTAGGTTCCGGGTTTCGGGATATGGCTACACCTTC.

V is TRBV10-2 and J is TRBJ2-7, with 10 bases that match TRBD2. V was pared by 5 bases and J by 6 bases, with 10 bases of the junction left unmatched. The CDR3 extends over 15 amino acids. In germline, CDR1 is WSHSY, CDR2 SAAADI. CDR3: CASSPQSGGAGEQYV. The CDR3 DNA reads TGCGCCAGCAGTCCCCAGAGCGGGGGGGCCGGCGAGCAGTACGTC.

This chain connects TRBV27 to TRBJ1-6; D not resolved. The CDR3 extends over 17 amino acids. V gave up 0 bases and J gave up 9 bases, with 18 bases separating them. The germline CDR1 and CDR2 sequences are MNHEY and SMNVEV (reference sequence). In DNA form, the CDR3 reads TGTGCCAGCAGTTTATCCGGGGTCGGAGGACGCACTTCACCCCTCCACTTT. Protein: CASSLSGVGGRTSPLHF.

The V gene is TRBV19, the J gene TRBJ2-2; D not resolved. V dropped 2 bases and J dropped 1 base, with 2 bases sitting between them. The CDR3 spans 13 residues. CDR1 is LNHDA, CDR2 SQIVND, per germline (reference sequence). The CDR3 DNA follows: TGTGCCAGTAGTATACAGAACACCGGGGAGCTGTTTTTT. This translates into CASSIQNTGELFF.